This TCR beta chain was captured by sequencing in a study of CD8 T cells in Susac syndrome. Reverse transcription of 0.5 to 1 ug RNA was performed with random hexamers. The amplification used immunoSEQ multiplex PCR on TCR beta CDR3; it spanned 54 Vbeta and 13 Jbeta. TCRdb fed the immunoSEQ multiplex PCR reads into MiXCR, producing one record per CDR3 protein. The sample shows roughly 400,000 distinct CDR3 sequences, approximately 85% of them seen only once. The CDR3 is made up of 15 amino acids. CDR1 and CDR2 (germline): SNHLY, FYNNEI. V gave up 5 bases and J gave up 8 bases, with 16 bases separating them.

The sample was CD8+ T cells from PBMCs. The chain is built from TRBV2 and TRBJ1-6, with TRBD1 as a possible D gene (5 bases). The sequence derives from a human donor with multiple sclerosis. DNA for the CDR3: TGTGCCAGCAGTCCTAAGGGGCCTAACTATTCACCCCTCCACTTT. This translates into CASSPKGPNYSPLHF.